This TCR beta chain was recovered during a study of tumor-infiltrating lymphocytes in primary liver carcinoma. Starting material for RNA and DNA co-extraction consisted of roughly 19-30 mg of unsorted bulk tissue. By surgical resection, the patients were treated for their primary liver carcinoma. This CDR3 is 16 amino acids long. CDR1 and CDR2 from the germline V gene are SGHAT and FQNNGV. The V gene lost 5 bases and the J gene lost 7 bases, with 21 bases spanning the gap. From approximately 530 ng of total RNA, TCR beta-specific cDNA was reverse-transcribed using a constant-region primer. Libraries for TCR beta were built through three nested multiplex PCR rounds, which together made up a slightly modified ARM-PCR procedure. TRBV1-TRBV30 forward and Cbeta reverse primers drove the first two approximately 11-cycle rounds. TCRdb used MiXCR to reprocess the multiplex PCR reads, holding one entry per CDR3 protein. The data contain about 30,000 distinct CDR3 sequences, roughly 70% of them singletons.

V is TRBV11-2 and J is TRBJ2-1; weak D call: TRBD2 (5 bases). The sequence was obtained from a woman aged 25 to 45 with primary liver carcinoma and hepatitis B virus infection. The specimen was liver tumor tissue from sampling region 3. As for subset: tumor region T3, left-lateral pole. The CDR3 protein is CASSRLNPDVANEQFF. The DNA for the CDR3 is TGTGCCAGCAGCCGACTAAACCCCGATGTTGCAAATGAGCAGTTCTTC.